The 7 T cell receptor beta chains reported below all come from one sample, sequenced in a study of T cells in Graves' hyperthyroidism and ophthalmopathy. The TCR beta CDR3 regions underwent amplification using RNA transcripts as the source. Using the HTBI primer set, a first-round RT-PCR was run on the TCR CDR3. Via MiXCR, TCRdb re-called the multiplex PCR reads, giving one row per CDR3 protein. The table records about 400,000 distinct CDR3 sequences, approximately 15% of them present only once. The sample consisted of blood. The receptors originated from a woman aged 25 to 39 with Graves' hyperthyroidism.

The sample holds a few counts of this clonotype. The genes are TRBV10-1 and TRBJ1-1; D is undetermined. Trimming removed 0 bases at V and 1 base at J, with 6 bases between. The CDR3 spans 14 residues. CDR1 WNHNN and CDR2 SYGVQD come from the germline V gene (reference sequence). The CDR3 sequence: CASSESSGNTEAFF. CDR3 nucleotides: TGCGCCAGCAGTGAGTCATCTGGGAACACTGAAGCTTTCTTT.

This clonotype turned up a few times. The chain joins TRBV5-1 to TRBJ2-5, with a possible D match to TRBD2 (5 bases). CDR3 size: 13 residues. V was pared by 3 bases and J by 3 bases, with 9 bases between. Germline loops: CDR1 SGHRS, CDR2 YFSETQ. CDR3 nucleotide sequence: TGCGCCAGCAGCTCTGGACTTGAAGAGACCCAGTACTTC. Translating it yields CASSSGLEETQYF.

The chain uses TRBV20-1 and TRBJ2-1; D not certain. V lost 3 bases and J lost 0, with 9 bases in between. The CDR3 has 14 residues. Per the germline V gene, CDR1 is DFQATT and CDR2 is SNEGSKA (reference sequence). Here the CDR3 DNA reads TGCAGTGCTAGCCTCAAGAGCTCCTACAATGAGCAGTTCTTC. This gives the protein CSASLKSSYNEQFF.

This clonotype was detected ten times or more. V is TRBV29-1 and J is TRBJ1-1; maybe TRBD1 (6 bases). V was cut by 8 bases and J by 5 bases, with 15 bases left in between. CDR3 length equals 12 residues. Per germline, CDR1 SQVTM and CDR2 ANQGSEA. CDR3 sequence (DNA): TGCAGCTTCCTGACAGGCGGAACTGAAGCTTTCTTT. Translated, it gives CSFLTGGTEAFF. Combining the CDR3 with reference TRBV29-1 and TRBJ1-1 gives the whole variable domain SAVISQKPSRDICQRGTSLTIQCQVDSQVTMMFWYRQQPGQSLTLIATANQGSEATYESGFVIDKFPISRPNLTFSTLTVSNMSPEDSSIYLCSFLTGGTEAFFGQGTRLTVV.

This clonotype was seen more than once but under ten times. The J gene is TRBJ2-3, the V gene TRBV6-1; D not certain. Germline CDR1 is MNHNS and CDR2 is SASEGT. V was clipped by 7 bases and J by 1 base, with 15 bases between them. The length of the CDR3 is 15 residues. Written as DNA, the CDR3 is TGTGCCAGCACCCCGTTGGTCTGGGGCACAGATACGCAGTATTTT. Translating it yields CASTPLVWGTDTQYF.

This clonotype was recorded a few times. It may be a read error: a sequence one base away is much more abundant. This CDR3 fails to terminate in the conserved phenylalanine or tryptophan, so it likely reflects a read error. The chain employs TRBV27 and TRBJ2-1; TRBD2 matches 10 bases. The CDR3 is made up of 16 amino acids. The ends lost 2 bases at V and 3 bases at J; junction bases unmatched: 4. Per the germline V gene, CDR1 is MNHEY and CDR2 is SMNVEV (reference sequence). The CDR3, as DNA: TGTGCCAGCAGTTTAGCGTTAGCGGGGGGCTACAATGAGCAGTTCCTC. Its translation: CASSLALAGGYNEQFL.

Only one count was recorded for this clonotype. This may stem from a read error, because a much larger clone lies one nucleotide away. The CDR3 region has the DNA TGTGCCAGCAGTCAACAGGGGGTAAAAGGAAAACTGTTTTTT. It specifies CASSQQGVKGKLFF. The chain recombines TRBV3-1 with TRBJ1-4; 8 positions match TRBD1. V was clipped by 6 bases and J by 10 bases; unmatched bases: 10. Per the germline V gene, CDR1 is LGHDT and CDR2 is YNNKEL (reference sequence). CDR3 size: 14 residues.